This T cell receptor beta chain was documented in a study of T-cell memory formation after mild COVID-19. Overall study: The two donors had largely donor-specific TCR clusters. Study observations and caveats: Balance between CD4 and CD8 was seen in clones contracting day 15 to 85, and a CD4+ lean was seen in later expanders. Clonal second-wave expansions that peaked on day 37 had unconfirmed SARS-CoV-2 specificity.

The CDR3 spans 13 residues. Trimming removed 1 base at V and 6 bases at J, with 9 bases between. Germline loops: CDR1 SEHNR, CDR2 FQNEAQ (reference sequence). TCRdb re-called the 5' RACE reads with MiXCR, one entry per CDR3 protein. Of about 420,000 distinct CDR3 sequences in the sample, 20% to 30% are singletons; the top ten hold around 14%. As to this clonotype: Its specificity is unknown.

The V call is TRBV7-9, the J call TRBJ1-1; D is unclear. The TCR comes from an adult woman who had mild COVID-19 (a few samples of this study predate the infection). Cell type and time point are not known. The material sequenced was PBMCs or a T cell subset sorted from them (not recorded which). This chain's CDR3 is CASSLVSVAEAFF. DNA of the CDR3: TGTGCCAGCAGCTTAGTCTCCGTGGCTGAAGCTTTCTTT.